This TCR beta chain was recovered during a study of blood T cell repertoires in COVID-19. For the study at large: Acute and convalescent COVID-19 specimens originated in the United States, Italy and Spain. T cells, B-cell-depleted T cells, or PBMCs provided the cDNA or gDNA that served as material.

Seattle researchers signed up patients amid active infection and tracked them longitudinally. Authors' methods: Reference gene primer amplification gave estimated nucleated cell counts. Profiling relied on immunoSEQ multiplex PCR, and the TCRdb table lists in-frame clones only, not all of them. V, J and clone size reflect that table, while D and trimming were determined from the DNA. This repertoire shows 120,000 to 150,000 clones, approximately 92% found once; its top ten account for roughly 13%. The CDR3 spans 13 residues. Germline V lookup: CDR1 ENHRY, CDR2 SYGVKD. V dropped 10 bases and J dropped 3 bases, with 12 bases sitting between them. This clone occurred once.

The sequencing sample was made of peripheral blood. This receptor was identified in a man aged 18 to 35 with COVID-19, enrolled during active disease. The chain links TRBV10-3 to TRBJ2-2; D may be TRBD1 (6 bases). In DNA form, the CDR3 reads TGTGCCACCGAACAGGGCGACACCGGGGAGCTGTTTTTT. Protein: CATEQGDTGELFF.